This T cell receptor (beta chain) was captured in a study of T cells expressing NK-cell markers. Across the whole study: Seven of eight sequenced donors tested HCMV-seropositive; one tested seronegative.

Germline V gene lookup returns CDR1 SGHDT and CDR2 YYEEEE. The CDR3 spans 15 residues. TCRdb re-called the 5' RACE reads; one entry per CDR3 protein, DNA not given. The sample table includes about 450,000 distinct CDR3 sequences. This receptor was identified in a woman aged 18-70 years in good health. The chain is built from TRBV5-6 and TRBJ2-5; TCRdb's D call, TRBD1, is unchecked because there is no DNA. The material sequenced was blood T cells: a sorted CD56 or NKG2C T cell subset, CD4+ or CD8+ T cells, or bulk PBMC T cells (not recorded which). CDR3: CASTHLGGGRKTQYF.